The source of this T cell receptor (beta chain) is a study of blood T cell repertoires in COVID-19. Study context: Italy, Spain and the United States were the sources of the convalescent and acute COVID-19 samples.

Original data processing: Reference gene primer amplification yielded estimated nucleated cell counts. The data were produced by immunoSEQ multiplex PCR, yet TCRdb's version contains in-frame clones alone and is incomplete. That table furnishes V, J and clone size, whereas the DNA furnished D and trimming. The data contain about 370,000 clones, about 89% of them singletons. This clone has just one count. Material: peripheral blood. The source of this sequence is a woman aged 25 to 39 with COVID-19, enrolled during active disease.

The CDR3 here is CASSAGDSYEQYF. The CDR3 nucleotides read TGTGCCAGCAGTGCAGGGGATAGTTACGAGCAGTACTTC. V and J are TRBV2 and TRBJ2-7, with D perhaps matching TRBD1 (6 bases). V lost 4 bases and J lost 4, with 11 bases in between. Germline CDR1 reads SNHLY; CDR2 reads FYNNEI. The CDR3 runs to 13 residues.